This TCR beta chain was sequenced for a study of PD-L1 blockade in urothelial cancer. Overall study: Prior exposure to chemotherapy in patients amounted to 0 to 3 regimens received. Study results and limitations: Durable benefit was linked to greater 3-week expansion of tumor-associated blood clones.

A word on this clone: Its specificity is unknown.

Profiled with immunoSEQ multiplex PCR; TCRdb holds only in-frame clones, not every one. The sample lists some 97,000 clones, about 90% occurring once. Trimming pared 0 bases from V and 4 bases from J, leaving 17 bases between. CDR1 is SGHRS and CDR2 is YFSETQ in the germline V gene. The CDR3 runs 18 residues. The specimen was PBMCs, collected around atezolizumab (anti-PD-L1) treatment. The chain couples TRBV5-1 to TRBJ2-6; weak D call: TRBD2 (5 bases). This clonotype was obtained from a woman of 80 years or more with urothelial cancer. In DNA, the CDR3 is TGCGCCAGCAGCTTGGGAGGGAGAGGTCTTGAAGGGGCCAACGTCCTGACTTTC. Translation gives CASSLGGRGLEGANVLTF.